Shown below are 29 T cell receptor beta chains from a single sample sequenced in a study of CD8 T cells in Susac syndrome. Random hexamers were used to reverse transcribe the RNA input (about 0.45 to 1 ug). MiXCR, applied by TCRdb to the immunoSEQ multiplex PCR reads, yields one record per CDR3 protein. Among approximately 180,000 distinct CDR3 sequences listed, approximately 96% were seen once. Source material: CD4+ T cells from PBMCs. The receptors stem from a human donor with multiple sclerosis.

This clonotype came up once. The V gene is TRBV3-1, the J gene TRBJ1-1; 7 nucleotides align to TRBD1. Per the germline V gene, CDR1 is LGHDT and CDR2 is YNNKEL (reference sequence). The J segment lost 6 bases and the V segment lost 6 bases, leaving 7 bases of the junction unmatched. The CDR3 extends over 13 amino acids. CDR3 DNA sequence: TGTGCCAGCAGGGACAGGTCGTCCTCTGAAGCTTTCTTT. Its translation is CASRDRSSSEAFF.

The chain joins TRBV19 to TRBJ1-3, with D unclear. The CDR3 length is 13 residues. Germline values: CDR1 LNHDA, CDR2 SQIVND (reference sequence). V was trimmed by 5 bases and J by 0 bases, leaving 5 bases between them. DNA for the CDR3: TGTGCCAGTAGTTTGCGCTCTGGAAACACCATATATTTT. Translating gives CASSLRSGNTIYF.

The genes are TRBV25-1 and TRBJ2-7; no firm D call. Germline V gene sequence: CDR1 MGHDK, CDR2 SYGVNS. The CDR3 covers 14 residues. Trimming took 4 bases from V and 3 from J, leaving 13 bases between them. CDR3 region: CASSVPGPHYEQYF. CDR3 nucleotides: TGTGCCAGCAGTGTACCGGGCCCGCACTACGAGCAGTACTTC.

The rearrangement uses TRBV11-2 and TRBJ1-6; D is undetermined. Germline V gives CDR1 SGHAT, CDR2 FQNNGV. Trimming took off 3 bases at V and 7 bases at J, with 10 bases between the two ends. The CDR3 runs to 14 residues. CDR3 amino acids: CASSFDWENSPLHF. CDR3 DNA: TGTGCCAGCAGCTTTGACTGGGAGAATTCACCCCTCCACTTT.

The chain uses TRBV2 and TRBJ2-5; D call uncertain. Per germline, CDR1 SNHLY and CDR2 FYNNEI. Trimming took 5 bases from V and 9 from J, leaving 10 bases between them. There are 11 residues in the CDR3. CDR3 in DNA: TGTGCCAGCAGTCCGACTGGGGCCCAGTACTTC. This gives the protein CASSPTGAQYF.

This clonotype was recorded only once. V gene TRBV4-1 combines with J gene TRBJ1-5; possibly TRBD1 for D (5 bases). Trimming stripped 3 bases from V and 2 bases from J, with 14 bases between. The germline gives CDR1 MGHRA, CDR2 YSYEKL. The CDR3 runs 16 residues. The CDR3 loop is CASSQVAGTRNQPQHF. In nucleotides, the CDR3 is TGCGCCAGCAGCCAGGTAGCCGGGACCCGCAATCAGCCCCAGCATTTT.

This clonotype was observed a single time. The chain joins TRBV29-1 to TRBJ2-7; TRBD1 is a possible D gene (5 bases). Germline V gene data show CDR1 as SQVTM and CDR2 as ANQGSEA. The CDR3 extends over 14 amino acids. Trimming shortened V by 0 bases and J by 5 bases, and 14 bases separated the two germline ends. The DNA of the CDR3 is TGCAGCGTTGAAGATGGGGAAGGGGTCCACGAGCAGTACTTC. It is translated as CSVEDGEGVHEQYF.

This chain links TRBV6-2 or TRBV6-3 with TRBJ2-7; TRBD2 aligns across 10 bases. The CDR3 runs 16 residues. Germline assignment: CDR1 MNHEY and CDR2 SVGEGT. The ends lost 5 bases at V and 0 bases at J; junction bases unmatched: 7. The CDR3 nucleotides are TGTGCCAGCAGTACCACCTCTAGCGGGGGCTCCTACGAGCAGTACTTC. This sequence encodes CASSTTSSGGSYEQYF.

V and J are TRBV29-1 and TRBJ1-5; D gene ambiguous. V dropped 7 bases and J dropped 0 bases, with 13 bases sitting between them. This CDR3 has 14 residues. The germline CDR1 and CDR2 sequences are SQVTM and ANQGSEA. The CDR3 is CSATVGNSNQPQHF. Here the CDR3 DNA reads TGCAGCGCGACCGTTGGGAATAGCAATCAGCCCCAGCATTTT.

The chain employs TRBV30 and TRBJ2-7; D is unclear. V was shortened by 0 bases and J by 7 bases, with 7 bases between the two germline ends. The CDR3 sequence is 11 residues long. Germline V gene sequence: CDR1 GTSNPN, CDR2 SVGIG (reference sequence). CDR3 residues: CAWSVRVEQYF. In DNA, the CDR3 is TGTGCCTGGAGTGTAAGGGTGGAGCAGTACTTC.

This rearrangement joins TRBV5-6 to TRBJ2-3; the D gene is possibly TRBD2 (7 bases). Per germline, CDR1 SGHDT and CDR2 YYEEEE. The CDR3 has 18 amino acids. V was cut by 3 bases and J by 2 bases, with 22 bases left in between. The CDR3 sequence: CASSSGSLGRGPTDTQYF. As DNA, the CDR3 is TGTGCCAGCAGCTCAGGCAGCCTGGGGCGGGGGCCCACAGATACGCAGTATTTT.

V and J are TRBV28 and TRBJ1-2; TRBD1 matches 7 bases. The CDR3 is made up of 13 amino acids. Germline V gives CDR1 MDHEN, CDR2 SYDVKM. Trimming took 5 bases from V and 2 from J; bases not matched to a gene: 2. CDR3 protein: CASSPGGNYGYTF. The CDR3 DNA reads TGTGCCAGCAGTCCAGGGGGGAACTATGGCTACACCTTC.

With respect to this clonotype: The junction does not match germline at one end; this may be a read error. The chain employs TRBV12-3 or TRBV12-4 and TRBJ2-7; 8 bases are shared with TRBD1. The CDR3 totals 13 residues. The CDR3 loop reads CARRGQEYYEQYF. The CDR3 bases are TGTGCCCGCAGGGGACAGGAATACTACGAGCAGTACTTC.

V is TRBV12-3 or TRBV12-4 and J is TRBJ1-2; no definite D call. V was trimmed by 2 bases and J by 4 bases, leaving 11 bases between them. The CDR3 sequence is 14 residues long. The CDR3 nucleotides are TGTGCCAGCAGTTTAAGGGAAAGCGGCTATGGCTACACCTTC. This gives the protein CASSLRESGYGYTF.

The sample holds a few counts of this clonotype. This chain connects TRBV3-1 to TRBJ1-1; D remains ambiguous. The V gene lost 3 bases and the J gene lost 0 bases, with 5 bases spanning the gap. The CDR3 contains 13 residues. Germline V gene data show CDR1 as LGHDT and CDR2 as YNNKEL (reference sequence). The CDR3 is CASSQQMNTEAFF. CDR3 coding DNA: TGTGCCAGCAGCCAGCAAATGAACACTGAAGCTTTCTTT.

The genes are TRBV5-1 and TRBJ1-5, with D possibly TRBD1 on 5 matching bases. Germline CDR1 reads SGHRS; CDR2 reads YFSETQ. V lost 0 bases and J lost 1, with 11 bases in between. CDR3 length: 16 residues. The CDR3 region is CASSLDPGPSNQPQHF. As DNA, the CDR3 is TGCGCCAGCAGCTTGGACCCAGGGCCCAGCAATCAGCCCCAGCATTTT.

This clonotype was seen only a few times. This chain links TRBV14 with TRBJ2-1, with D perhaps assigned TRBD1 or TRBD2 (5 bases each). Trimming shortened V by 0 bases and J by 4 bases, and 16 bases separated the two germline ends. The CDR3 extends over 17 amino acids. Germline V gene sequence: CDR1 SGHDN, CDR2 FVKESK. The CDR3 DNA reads TGTGCCAGCAGCCAAGATATTAACCTGGGGGATTACAATGAGCAGTTCTTC. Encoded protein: CASSQDINLGDYNEQFF.

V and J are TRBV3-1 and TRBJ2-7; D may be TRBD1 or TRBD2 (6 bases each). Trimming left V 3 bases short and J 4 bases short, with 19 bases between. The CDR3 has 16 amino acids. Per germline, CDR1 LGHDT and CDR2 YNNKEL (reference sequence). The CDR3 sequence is CASSHPRGQALYEQYF. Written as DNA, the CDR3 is TGTGCCAGCAGCCACCCACGGGGGCAGGCACTTTACGAGCAGTACTTC.

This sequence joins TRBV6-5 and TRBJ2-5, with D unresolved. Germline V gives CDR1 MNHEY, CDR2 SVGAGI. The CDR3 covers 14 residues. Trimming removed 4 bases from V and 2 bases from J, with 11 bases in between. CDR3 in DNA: TGTGCCAGCAGTTTTAGTCGCTCGCAAGAGACCCAGTACTTC. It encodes CASSFSRSQETQYF.

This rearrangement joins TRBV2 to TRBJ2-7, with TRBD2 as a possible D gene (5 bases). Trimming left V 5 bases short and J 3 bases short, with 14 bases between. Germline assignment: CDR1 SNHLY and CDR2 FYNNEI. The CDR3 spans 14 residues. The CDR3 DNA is TGTGCCAGCAGTTCTAGCAGAGGAATCTACGAGCAGTACTTC. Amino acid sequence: CASSSSRGIYEQYF.

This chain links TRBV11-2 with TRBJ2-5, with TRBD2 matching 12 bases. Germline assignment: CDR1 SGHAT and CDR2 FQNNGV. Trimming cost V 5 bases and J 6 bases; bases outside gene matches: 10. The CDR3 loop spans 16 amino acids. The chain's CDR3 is CASSDPSGGAQKTQYF. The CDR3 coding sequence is TGTGCCAGCAGCGACCCTAGCGGGGGGGCGCAAAAGACCCAGTACTTC.

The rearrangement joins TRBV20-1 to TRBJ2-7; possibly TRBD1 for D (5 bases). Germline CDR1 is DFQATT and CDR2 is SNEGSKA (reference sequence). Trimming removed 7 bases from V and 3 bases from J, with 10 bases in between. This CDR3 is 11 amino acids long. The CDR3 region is CSGQGLYEQYF. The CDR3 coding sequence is TGCAGTGGGCAGGGCCTCTACGAGCAGTACTTC.

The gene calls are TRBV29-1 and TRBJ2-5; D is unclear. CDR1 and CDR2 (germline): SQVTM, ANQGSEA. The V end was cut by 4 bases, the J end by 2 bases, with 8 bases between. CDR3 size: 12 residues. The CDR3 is CSVGAGQETQYF. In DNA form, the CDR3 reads TGCAGCGTTGGGGCAGGACAAGAGACCCAGTACTTC.

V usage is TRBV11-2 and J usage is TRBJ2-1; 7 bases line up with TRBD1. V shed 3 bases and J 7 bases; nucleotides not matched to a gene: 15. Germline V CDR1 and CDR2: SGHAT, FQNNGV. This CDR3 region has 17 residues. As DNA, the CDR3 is TGTGCCAGCAGCTTCGCCCCCCCGAGACAGGGCCGAAATGAGCAGTTCTTC. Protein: CASSFAPPRQGRNEQFF.

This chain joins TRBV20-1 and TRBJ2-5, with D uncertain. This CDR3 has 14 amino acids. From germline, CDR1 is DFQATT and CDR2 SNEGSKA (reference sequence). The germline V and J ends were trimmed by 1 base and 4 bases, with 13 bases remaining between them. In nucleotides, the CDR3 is TGCAGTGCTAGAGTGGTCGGCTCCTTAGAGACCCAGTACTTC. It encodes CSARVVGSLETQYF.

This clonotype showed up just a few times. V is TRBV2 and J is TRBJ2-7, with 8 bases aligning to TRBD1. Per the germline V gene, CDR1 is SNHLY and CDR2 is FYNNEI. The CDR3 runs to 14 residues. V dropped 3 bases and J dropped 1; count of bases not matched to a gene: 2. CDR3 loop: CASSDQGASYEQYF. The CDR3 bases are TGTGCCAGCAGTGATCAGGGGGCTTCCTACGAGCAGTACTTC.

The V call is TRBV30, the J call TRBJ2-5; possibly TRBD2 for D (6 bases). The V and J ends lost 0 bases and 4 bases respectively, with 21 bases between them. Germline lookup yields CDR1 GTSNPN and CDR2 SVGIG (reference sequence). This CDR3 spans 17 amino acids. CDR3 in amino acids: CAWSVGVAEGSGETQYF. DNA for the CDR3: TGTGCCTGGAGTGTAGGCGTAGCGGAGGGGTCGGGAGAGACCCAGTACTTC.

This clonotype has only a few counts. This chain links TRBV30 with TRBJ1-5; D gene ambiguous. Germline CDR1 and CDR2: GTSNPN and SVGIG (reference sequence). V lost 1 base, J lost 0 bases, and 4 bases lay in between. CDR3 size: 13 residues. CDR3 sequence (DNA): TGTGCCTGGAGTGCCGATAGCAATCAGCCCCAGCATTTT. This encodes CAWSADSNQPQHF.

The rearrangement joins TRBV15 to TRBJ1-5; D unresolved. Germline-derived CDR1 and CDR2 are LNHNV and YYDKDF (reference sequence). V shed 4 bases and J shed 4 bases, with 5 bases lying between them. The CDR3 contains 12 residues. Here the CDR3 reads CATSTQNQPQHF. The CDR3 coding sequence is TGTGCCACCAGCACCCAGAATCAGCCCCAGCATTTT.